This paragraph covers one T cell receptor (beta chain) sequence. Trimming left V 4 bases short and J 3 bases short, with 10 bases between. Germline V gene data show CDR1 as SGHTA and CDR2 as FQGNSA. The CDR3 totals 13 residues. This specimen belongs to a study of OX40 agonist ivuxolimab in advanced cancers. Method: immunoSEQ multiplex PCR; TCRdb's copy keeps in-frame clones and lacks some. The table includes about 20,000 clones, approximately 84% detected once. The starting material was CD4+ or CD8+ T cells sorted from blood, obtained in a trial of the OX40 agonist ivuxolimab. This TCR came from an adult with an advanced solid tumor such as melanoma, head and neck, liver or kidney cancer. The chain is built from TRBV7-2 and TRBJ2-7; D not certain. CDR3 sequence: CASSSRHNYEQYF. CDR3 bases: TGTGCCAGCAGCTCAAGACACAACTACGAGCAGTACTTC.